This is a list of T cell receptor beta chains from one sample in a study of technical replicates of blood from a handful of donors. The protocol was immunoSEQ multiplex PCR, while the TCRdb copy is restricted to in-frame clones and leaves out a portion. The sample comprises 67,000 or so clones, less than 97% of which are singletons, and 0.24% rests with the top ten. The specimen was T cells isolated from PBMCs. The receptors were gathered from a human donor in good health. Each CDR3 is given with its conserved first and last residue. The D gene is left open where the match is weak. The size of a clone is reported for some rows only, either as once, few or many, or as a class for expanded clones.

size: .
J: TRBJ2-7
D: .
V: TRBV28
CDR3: CASSPGLEGVFYEQYF
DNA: TGTGCCAGCAGTCCCGGCCTTGAGGGGGTTTTTTACGAGCAGTACTTC

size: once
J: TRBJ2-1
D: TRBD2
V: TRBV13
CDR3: CASSLGYGAGYNEQFF
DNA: TGTGCCAGCAGCTTAGGCTACGGAGCGGGATACAATGAGCAGTTCTTC

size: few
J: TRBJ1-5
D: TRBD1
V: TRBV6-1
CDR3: CASSGTGGYQPQHF
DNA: TGTGCCAGCAGTGGAACAGGGGGGTATCAGCCCCAGCATTTT

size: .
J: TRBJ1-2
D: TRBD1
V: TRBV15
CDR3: CATSRGGTGGGYTF
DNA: TGTGCCACCAGCAGAGGTGGGACAGGCGGTGGCTACACCTTC

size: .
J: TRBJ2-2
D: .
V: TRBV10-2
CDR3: CASQRGRLTGELFF
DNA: TGCGCCAGCCAAAGGGGCAGGCTCACCGGGGAGCTGTTTTTT

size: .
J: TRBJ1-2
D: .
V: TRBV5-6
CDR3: CASSTGEVYGYTF
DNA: TGTGCCAGCAGCACTGGGGAGGTCTATGGCTACACCTTC

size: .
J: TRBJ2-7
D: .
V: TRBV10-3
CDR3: CAIRMDDSYEQYF
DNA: TGTGCCATCAGGATGGATGACAGCTACGAGCAGTACTTC

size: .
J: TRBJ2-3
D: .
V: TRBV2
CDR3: CASSGVPTDTQYF
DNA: TGTGCCAGCTCGGGAGTCCCCACAGATACGCAGTATTTT

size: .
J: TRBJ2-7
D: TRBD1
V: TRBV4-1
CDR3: CASSQDPGQGFYEQYF
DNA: TGCGCCAGCAGCCAAGACCCGGGACAGGGGTTCTACGAGCAGTACTTC

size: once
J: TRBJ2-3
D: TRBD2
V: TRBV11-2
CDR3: CASSHKGGLAGGLDTQYF
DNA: TGTGCCAGCAGCCATAAGGGGGGACTAGCGGGGGGGCTAGATACGCAGTATTTT

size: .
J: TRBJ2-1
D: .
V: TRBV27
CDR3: CASSLSAGATYNEQFF
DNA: TGTGCCAGCAGCCTATCTGCGGGGGCCACCTACAATGAGCAGTTCTTC

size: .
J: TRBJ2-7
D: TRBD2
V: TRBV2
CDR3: CASSVERENPYEQYF
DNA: TGTGCCAGCAGTGTCGAGCGGGAGAATCCTTACGAGCAGTACTTC